This T cell receptor beta chain was found in a study of PD-L1 blockade in urothelial cancer. J gave up 8 bases and V 7 bases, and 11 bases lay outside the gene matches. The CDR3 totals 14 residues. CDR1 LNHDA and CDR2 SQIVND come from the germline V gene (reference sequence). Documented time point: pretreatment peripheral blood. Profiling relied on immunoSEQ multiplex PCR, and the TCRdb table lists in-frame clones only, not all of them. Here the sample spans about 130,000 clones, about four fifths being singletons. The V gene is TRBV19, the J gene TRBJ1-3; 7 bases match TRBD1. Sequenced here: PBMCs, sampled around atezolizumab (anti-PD-L1) treatment. This TCR came from a man in his fifties or sixties with urothelial cancer. For the CDR3, the DNA is TGTGCCAGTACACCCAGGGGGATCCGTGACACCATATATTTT. Translated: CASTPRGIRDTIYF.